This TCR beta chain was sequenced for a study of blood T cell repertoires in COVID-19 (dated by TCRdb to about 2020). Study-level background: Samples covering the acute and convalescent phases of COVID-19 were provided by collaborators in the United States, Italy and Spain. The material from the prospective study consisted of cDNA or gDNA derived from T cells, B-cell-depleted T cells, or PBMCs. The dataset comprised deeply sampled blood TCRbeta repertoires from subjects exposed to, actively infected with, or recovered from COVID-19. The repertoires were released in a freely available public database intended as a resource for research on the immune response to SARS-CoV-2. The samples were drawn from two sources: the first 160 participants of the ongoing ImmuneRACE study, and some 1,300 subjects contributed by 6 global collaborators. The sample metadata nearly always contained a de-identified subject ID, COVID-19 status, age in years and sex. Where available, HLA class I and class II types were taken from metadata supplied by the sample provider and were not determined by assay-based typing. Overall results and qualifications from the work: How much clinical and demographic metadata was included differed by source and by participant, and the metadata was provided uncurated.

The V end gives up 3 bases and the J end 1 base, leaving 4 bases in the junction not matched to a gene. CDR1 and CDR2 are read off the germline V gene (reference sequence) as LNHDA and SQIVND. The CDR3 holds 16 amino acids from the cysteine to the phenylalanine. The DNA shown is the 48-base CDR3, in frame from base 1. This clone was detected once. Which antigen it targets is not known. Base-call qualities are not available, and no considerably larger clone is one nucleotide away. TCRbeta CDR3 regions were amplified from genomic DNA by means of the immunoSEQ Assay, a bias-controlled multiplex PCR. As for the authors' bioinformatics: The number of nucleated cells in each sample was estimated by amplification of reference gene primers within the assay. Sequence reads were collapsed and filtered to measure the absolute abundance of every unique TCRbeta CDR3 rearrangement. For each sample, productive Simpson clonality was calculated as the square root of Simpson's diversity index across productive rearrangements. As stored in TCRdb, this immuneACCESS dataset retains in-frame rearrangements with V and J assigned. A fraction of the clones does not appear; measured against another copy, unresolved V genes explain less than half of the discrepancy, and the remainder lacks a known reason. The V and J calls and clone size are taken from that table; D and trimming were inferred from the DNA. Counted in this sample were more than 55,000 clones; about four fifths of them appeared once. Jointly, the top ten make up 8.5% to 10% of the sample.

Whole blood was collected in K2EDTA tubes by collaborating institutions according to the institutions' own protocols. For TCRbeta analysis, collaborator samples were shipped as frozen whole blood, as isolated PBMCs, or as DNA extracted from either sample type. Rearrangement joined TRBV19 to TRBJ1-1; 11 of the junction bases match TRBD1. The receptor comes from a woman older than 75 with acute or convalescent COVID-19. The source material was peripheral blood. The CDR3 region has the sequence CASSMGQGGRNTEAFF. The nucleotide sequence is given as TGTGCCAGTAGTATGGGACAGGGGGGGAGGAACACTGAAGCTTTCTTT.